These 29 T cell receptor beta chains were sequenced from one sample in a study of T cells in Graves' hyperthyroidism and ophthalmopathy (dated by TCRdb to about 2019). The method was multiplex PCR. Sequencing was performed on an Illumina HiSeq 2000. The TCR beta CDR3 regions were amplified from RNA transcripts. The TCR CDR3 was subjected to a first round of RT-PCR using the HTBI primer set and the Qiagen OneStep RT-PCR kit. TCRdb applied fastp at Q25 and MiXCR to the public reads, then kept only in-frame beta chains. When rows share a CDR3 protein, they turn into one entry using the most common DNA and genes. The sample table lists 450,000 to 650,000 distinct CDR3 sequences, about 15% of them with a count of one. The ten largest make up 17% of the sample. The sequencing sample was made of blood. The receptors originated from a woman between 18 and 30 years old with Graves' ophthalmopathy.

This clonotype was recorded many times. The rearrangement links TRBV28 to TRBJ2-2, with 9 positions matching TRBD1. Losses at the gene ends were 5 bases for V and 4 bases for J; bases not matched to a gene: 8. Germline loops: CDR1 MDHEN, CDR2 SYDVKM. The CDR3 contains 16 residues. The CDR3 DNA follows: TGTGCCAGCAGTGCACCCGGGACAGGGTCCACCGGGGAGCTGTTTTTT. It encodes CASSAPGTGSTGELFF. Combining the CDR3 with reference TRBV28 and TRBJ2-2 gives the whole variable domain DVKVTQSSRYLVKRTGEKVFLECVQDMDHENMFWYRQDPGLGLRLIYFSYDVKMKEKGDIPEGYSVSREKKERFSLILESASTNQTSMYLCASSAPGTGSTGELFFGEGSRLTVL.

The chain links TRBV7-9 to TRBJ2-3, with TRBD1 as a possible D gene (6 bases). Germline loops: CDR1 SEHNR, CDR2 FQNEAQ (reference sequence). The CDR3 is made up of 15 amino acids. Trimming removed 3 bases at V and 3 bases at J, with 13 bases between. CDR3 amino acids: CASSFRSDRTDTQYF. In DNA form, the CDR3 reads TGTGCCAGCAGCTTTCGCTCCGACAGGACAGATACGCAGTATTTT.

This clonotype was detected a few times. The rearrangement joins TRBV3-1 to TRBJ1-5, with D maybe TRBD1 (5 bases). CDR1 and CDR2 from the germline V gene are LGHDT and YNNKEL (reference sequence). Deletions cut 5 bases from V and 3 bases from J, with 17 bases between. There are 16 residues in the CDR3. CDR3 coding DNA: TGTGCCAGCAGCGTAGATGACAGAATCCACAATCAGCCCCAGCATTTT. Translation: CASSVDDRIHNQPQHF. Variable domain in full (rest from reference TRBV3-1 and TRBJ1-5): DTAVSQTPKYLVTQMGNDKSIKCEQNLGHDTMYWYKQDSKKFLKIMFSYNNKELIINETVPNRFSPKSPDKAHLNLHINSLELGDSAVYFCASSVDDRIHNQPQHFGDGTRLSIL.

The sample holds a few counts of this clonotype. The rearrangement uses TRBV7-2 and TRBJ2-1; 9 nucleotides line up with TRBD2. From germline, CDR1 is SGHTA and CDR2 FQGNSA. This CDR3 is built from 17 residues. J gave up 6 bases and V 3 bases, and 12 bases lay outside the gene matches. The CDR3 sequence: CASSFGLSSRGGNEQFF. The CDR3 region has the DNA TGTGCCAGCAGCTTCGGGTTGTCGTCGCGGGGGGGCAATGAGCAGTTCTTC.

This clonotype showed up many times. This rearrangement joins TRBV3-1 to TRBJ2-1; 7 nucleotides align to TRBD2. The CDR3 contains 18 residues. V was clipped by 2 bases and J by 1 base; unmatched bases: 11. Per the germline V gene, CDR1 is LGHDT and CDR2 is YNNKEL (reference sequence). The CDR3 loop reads CASSQRKGGVVSYNEQFF. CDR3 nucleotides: TGTGCCAGCAGCCAAAGAAAGGGAGGGGTTGTTTCCTACAATGAGCAGTTCTTC.

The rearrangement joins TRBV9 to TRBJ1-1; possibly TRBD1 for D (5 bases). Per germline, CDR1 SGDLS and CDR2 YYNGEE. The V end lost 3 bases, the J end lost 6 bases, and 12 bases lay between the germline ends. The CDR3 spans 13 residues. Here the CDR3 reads CASSAGGVAEAFF. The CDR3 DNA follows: TGTGCCAGCAGCGCAGGAGGGGTCGCTGAAGCTTTCTTT.

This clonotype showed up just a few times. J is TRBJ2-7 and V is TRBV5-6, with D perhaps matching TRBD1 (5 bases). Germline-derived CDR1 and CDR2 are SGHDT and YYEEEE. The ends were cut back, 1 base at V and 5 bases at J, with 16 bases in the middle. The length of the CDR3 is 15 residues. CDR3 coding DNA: TGTGCCAGCAGCTTGATGGGGCAGGGTATCCACGAGCAGTACTTC. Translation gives CASSLMGQGIHEQYF. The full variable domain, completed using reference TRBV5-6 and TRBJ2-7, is DAGVTQSPTHLIKTRGQQVTLRCSPKSGHDTVSWYQQALGQGPQFIFQYYEEEERQRGNFPDRFSGHQFPNYSSELNVNALLLGDSALYLCASSLMGQGIHEQYFGPGTRLTVT.

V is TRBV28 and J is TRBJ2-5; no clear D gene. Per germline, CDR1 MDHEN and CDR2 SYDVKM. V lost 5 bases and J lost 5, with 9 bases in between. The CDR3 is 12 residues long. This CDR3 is CASSIKGETQYF. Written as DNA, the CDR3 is TGTGCCAGCAGTATAAAAGGGGAGACCCAGTACTTC.

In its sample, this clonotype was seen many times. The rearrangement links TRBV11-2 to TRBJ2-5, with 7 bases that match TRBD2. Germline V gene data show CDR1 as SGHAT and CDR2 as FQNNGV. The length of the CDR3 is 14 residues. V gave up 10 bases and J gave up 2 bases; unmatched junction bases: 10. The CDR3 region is CATRPAGLQETQYF. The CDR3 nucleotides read TGTGCCACTCGACCAGCGGGGTTACAAGAGACCCAGTACTTC.

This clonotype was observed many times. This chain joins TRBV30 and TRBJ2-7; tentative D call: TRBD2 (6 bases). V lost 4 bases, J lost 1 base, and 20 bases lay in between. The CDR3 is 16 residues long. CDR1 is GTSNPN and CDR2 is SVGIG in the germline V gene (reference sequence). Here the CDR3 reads CAWNGPGVRVSYEQYF. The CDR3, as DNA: TGTGCCTGGAACGGGCCGGGGGTCAGGGTATCCTACGAGCAGTACTTC. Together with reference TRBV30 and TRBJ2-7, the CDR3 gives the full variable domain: SQTIHQWPATLVQPVGSPLSLECTVEGTSNPNLYWYRQAAGRGLQLLFYSVGIGQISSEVPQNLSASRPQDRQFILSSKKLLLSDSGFYLCAWNGPGVRVSYEQYFGPGTRLTVT.

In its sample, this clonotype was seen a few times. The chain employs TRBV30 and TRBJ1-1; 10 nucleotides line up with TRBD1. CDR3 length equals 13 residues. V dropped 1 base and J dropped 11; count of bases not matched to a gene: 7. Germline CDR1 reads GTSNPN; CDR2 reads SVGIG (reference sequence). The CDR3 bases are TGTGCCTGGAGTGGAACCGGGACAGGGGAGGCTTTCTTT. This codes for CAWSGTGTGEAFF. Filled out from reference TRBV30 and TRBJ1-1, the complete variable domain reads SQTIHQWPATLVQPVGSPLSLECTVEGTSNPNLYWYRQAAGRGLQLLFYSVGIGQISSEVPQNLSASRPQDRQFILSSKKLLLSDSGFYLCAWSGTGTGEAFFGQGTRLTVV.

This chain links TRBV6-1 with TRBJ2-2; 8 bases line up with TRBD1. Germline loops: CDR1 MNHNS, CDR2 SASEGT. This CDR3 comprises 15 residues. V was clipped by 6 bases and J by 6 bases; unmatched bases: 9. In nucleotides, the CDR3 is TGTGCCAGCAGCGCCGGGACAGGAGAATCCGGGGAGCTGTTTTTT. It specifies CASSAGTGESGELFF.

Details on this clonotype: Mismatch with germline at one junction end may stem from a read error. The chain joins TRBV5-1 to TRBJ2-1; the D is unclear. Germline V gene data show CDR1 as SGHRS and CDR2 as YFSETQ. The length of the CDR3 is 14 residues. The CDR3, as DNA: TGCGCCAGCAGTTTGGACGGATCCTACAATGAGCAGCTCTTC. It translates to CASSLDGSYNEQLF.

CDR3 DNA sequence: TGTGCCACCGTAGGGGGCGCGAGTAGTGGCTACACCTTC. Protein: CATVGGASSGYTF. The chain links TRBV28 to TRBJ1-2; TRBD1 agrees at 7 bases. The CDR3 covers 13 residues. V shed 10 bases, J shed 7 bases, and the junction held 12 bases outside the gene matches. Germline V gives CDR1 MDHEN, CDR2 SYDVKM.

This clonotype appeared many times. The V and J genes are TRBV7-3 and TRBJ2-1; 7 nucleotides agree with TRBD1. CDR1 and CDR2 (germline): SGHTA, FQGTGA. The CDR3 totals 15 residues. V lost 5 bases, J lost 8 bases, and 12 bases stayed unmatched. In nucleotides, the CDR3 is TGTGCCAGCAGCCCCGGACAGGCAGGGTTAGATGAGCAGTTCTTC. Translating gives CASSPGQAGLDEQFF.

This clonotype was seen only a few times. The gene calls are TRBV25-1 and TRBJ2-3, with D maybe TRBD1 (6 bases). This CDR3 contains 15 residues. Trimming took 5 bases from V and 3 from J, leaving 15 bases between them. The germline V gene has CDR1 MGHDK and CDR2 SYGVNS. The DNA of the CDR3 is TGTGCCAGCAGTAAGCGGACAGACGAGACAGATACGCAGTATTTT. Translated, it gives CASSKRTDETDTQYF.

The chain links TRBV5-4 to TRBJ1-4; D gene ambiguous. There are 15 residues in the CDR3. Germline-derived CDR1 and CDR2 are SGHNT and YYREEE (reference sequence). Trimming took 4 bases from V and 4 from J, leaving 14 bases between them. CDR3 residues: CASSHRTLGNEKLFF. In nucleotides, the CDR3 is TGTGCCAGCAGCCATCGGACCCTCGGTAATGAAAAACTGTTTTTT.

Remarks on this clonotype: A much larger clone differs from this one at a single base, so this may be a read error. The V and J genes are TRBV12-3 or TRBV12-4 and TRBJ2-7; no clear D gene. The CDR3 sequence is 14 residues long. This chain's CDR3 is CDSSLQRSPYEQYF. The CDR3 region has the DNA TGTGACAGCAGTTTACAGAGATCGCCCTACGAGCAGTACTTC.

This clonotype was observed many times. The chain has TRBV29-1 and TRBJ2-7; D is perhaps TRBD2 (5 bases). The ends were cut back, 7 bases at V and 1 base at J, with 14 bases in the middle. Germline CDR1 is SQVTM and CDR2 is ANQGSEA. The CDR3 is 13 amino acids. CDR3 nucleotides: TGCAGCGGGGGAGACGGTGGGTCCTACGAGCAGTACTTC. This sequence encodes CSGGDGGSYEQYF.

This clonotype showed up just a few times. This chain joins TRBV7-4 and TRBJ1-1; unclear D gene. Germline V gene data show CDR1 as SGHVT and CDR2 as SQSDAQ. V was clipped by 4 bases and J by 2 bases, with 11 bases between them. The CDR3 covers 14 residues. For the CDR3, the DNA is TGTGCCAGCAGCTCATCTACAGTTAACACTGAAGCTTTCTTT. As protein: CASSSSTVNTEAFF.

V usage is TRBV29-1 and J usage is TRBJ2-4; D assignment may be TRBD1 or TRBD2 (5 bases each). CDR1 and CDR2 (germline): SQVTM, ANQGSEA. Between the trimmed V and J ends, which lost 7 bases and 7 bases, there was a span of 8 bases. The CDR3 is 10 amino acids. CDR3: CSARENIQYF. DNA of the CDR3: TGCAGCGCCAGGGAGAACATTCAGTACTTC.

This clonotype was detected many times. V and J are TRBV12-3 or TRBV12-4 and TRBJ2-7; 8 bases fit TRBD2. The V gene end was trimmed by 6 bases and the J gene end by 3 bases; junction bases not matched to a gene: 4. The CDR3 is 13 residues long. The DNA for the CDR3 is TGTGCCAGCAGGACTACTAGCGGCTACGAGCAGTACTTC. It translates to CASRTTSGYEQYF.

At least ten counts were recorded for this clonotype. The CDR3 DNA follows: TGCAGTGCTAGTAGGGTCCCAGGGACGAACACTGAAGCTTTCTTT. Translating gives CSASRVPGTNTEAFF. The chain joins TRBV20-1 to TRBJ1-1; maybe TRBD1 (5 bases). Germline assignment: CDR1 DFQATT and CDR2 SNEGSKA (reference sequence). With 3 bases removed from V and 1 base from J, the gap between germline ends came to 15 bases. The CDR3 totals 15 residues.

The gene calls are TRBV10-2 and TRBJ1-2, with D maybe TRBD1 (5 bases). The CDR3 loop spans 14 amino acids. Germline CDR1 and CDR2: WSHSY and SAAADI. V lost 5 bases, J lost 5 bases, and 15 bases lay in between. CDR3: CASSFREAEYGYTF. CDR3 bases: TGCGCCAGCAGTTTCAGGGAGGCCGAATATGGCTACACCTTC.

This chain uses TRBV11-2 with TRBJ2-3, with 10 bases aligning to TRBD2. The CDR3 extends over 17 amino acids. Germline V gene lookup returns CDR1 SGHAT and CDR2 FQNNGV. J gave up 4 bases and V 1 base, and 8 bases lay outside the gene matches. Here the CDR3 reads CASSLVAGAGGPDTQYF. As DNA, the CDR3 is TGTGCCAGCAGCTTAGTAGCGGGAGCGGGAGGGCCAGATACGCAGTATTTT.

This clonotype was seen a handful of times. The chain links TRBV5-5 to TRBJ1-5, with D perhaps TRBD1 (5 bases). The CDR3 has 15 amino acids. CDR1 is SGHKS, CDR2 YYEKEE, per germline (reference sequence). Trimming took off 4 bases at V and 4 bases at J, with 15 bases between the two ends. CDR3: CASSPTGGDNQPQHF. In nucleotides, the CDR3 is TGTGCCAGCAGCCCCACTGGAGGGGATAATCAGCCCCAGCATTTT.

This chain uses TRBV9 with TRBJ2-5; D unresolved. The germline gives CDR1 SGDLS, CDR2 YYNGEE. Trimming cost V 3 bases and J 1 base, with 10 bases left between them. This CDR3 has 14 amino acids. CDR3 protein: CASSAAGTQETQYF. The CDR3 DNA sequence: TGTGCCAGCAGCGCCGCAGGTACCCAAGAGACCCAGTACTTC.

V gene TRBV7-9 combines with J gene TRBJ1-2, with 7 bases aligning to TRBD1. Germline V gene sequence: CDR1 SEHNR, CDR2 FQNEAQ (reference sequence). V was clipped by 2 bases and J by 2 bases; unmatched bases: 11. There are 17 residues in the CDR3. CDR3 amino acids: CASSLILGTARNYGYTF. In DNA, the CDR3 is TGTGCCAGCAGCTTAATCCTGGGGACAGCCCGGAACTATGGCTACACCTTC.

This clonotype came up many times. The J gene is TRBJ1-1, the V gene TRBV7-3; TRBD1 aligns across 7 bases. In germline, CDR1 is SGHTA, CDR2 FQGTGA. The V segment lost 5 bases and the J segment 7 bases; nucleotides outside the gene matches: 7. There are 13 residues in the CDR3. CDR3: CASSQGRGREAFF. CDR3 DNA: TGTGCCAGCAGCCAGGGGAGGGGGCGTGAAGCTTTCTTT.